This TCR beta chain comes out of a study of technical replicates of blood from a handful of donors. The CDR3 has 15 amino acids. The V gene lost 6 bases and the J gene lost 0 bases, with 13 bases spanning the gap. The germline V gene has CDR1 MDHEN and CDR2 SYDVKM. The method was immunoSEQ multiplex PCR; TCRdb's version includes in-frame clones alone and lacks a portion of them. The sample holds more than 90,000 clones, roughly 95% seen once. This TCR derives from a human donor in good health. The chain joins TRBV28 to TRBJ2-3; weak D call: TRBD2 (5 bases). Sample: T cells isolated from PBMCs. The DNA of the CDR3 is TGTGCCAGCAGCCTCGGGGTGGATAGCACAGATACGCAGTATTTT. Its translation is CASSLGVDSTDTQYF. Looking up the rest from reference TRBV28 and TRBJ2-3 gives the full variable domain: DVKVTQSSRYLVKRTGEKVFLECVQDMDHENMFWYRQDPGLGLRLIYFSYDVKMKEKGDIPEGYSVSREKKERFSLILESASTNQTSMYLCASSLGVDSTDTQYFGPGTRLTVL.